These T cell receptor beta chains were read from a single sample in a study of regulatory T cells in long-lasting Graves disease. TCRdb re-derived calls from the multiplex PCR reads in MiXCR, one entry per CDR3 protein. The table includes 450,000 or so distinct CDR3 sequences, less than 25% detected once. Sequencing used peripheral blood mononuclear cells (PBMCs), obtained when the disease was refractory, from a patient treated with antithyroid drugs. These receptor sequences come from a female donor with Graves disease. Each CDR3 is given with its conserved first and last residue. D genes are given only for firm matches. Not every row has a clone size; where given, it reads once, few, many or a size class.

j_call v_call clone_size d_call cdr3_aa cdr3_nt
TRBJ2-7 TRBV29-1 few TRBD2 CSVNSGGSYEQYF TGCAGCGTTAACTCGGGAGGCTCCTACGAGCAGTACTTC
TRBJ1-1 TRBV6-1 few - CASSRKGMNTEAFF TGTGCCAGCAGCCGAAAAGGGATGAACACTGAAGCTTTCTTT
TRBJ2-4 TRBV5-5 - - CASSLILFRSSAKNIQYF TGTGCCAGCAGCTTGATTCTCTTCAGGTCGTCTGCCAAAAACATTCAGTACTTC
TRBJ2-2 TRBV27 - - CASSWLSAGELFF TGTGCCAGCAGTTGGTTGTCGGCCGGGGAGCTGTTTTTT
TRBJ1-2 TRBV20-1 many TRBD1 CSARDRDRGPYGYTF TGCAGTGCTAGAGATCGGGACAGGGGACCATATGGCTACACCTTC
TRBJ2-7 TRBV27 - TRBD2 CASSLSSGRKGEQYF TGTGCCAGCAGTTTATCGAGCGGGAGGAAAGGCGAGCAGTACTTC
TRBJ2-5 TRBV6-2/TRBV6-3 many - CASSPQYQTQYF TGTGCCAGCAGTCCCCAATATCAGACCCAGTACTTC
TRBJ2-2 TRBV6-1 - TRBD1 CASKSLEESTGVSDGELFF TGTGCCAGCAAGTCCCTCGAGGAGTCTACAGGGGTGAGCGACGGGGAGCTGTTTTTT
TRBJ2-7 TRBV29-1 - - CSVELDFSYEQYF TGCAGCGTTGAGTTAGACTTCTCCTACGAGCAGTACTTC
TRBJ2-1 TRBV7-9 - - CASSSDSVSLEQFF TGTGCCAGCAGCTCCGATTCCGTTAGTCTTGAGCAGTTCTTC
TRBJ2-7 TRBV20-1 many - CSARDQGWSYEQYF TGCAGTGCTAGAGACCAGGGATGGAGCTACGAGCAGTACTTC
TRBJ1-2 TRBV6-1 many - CASSEGLGWINYGYTF TGTGCCAGCAGTGAAGGCCTGGGTTGGATTAACTATGGCTACACCTTC
TRBJ2-7 TRBV4-3 - TRBD1 CASSDTGDDEQYF TGCGCCAGCAGTGATACAGGGGACGACGAGCAGTACTTC
TRBJ2-2 TRBV27 - - CASSPSDYTGELFF TGTGCCAGCAGTCCCTCAGATTACACCGGGGAGCTGTTTTTT
TRBJ2-1 TRBV11-2 many - CASSLTRGEQFF TGTGCCAGCAGCTTGACGAGGGGGGAGCAGTTCTTC
TRBJ2-1 TRBV20-1 - TRBD1 CSARGATGRKDGYDEQFF TGCAGTGCTAGAGGGGCGACAGGGCGAAAGGACGGGTATGATGAGCAGTTCTTC
TRBJ2-7 TRBV30 - - CAWTLGAIAYF TGTGCCTGGACCCTGGGAGCGATCGCGTACTTC
TRBJ1-2 TRBV20-1 many TRBD1 CSAGDRGRSYGYTF TGCAGTGCTGGAGACAGGGGGCGTTCTTATGGCTACACCTTC
TRBJ1-5 TRBV6-5 many - CASSYNRDSNQPQHF TGTGCCAGCAGTTACAATCGTGACAGTAATCAGCCCCAGCATTTT
TRBJ1-1 TRBV6-6 few - CASSYSGQGLKAFF TGTGCCAGCAGTTACTCGGGCCAGGGGCTAAAAGCTTTCTTT
TRBJ2-3 TRBV20-1 few TRBD2 CSAPPLGEGGTDTQYF TGCAGTGCTCCACCCTTGGGGGAGGGCGGCACAGATACGCAGTATTTT
TRBJ1-6 TRBV6-1 - - CASSELNGSNSPLHF TGTGCCAGCAGTGAATTAAACGGATCCAATTCACCCCTCCACTTT
TRBJ2-2 TRBV7-3 many - CASSLMGTGELFF TGTGCCAGCAGCTTAATGGGCACCGGGGAGCTGTTTTTT
TRBJ1-4 TRBV5-1 many TRBD1 CASSLAVRGNEKLFF TGCGCCAGCAGCTTGGCCGTCAGGGGGAACGAAAAACTGTTTTTT
TRBJ2-7 TRBV13 many TRBD1 CASSFGQGQTEQYF TGTGCCAGCAGCTTTGGACAGGGGCAAACCGAGCAGTACTTC
TRBJ2-6 TRBV28 - TRBD1 CASSFRDRGNNVLTF TGTGCCAGCAGTTTTCGGGACAGGGGTAACAACGTCCTGACTTTC
TRBJ1-6 TRBV27 many - CASSLFGESPLHF TGTGCCAGCAGTTTATTTGGGGAGTCACCCCTCCACTTT
TRBJ2-5 TRBV3-1 many - CASSTARETQYF TGTGCCAGCAGCACCGCGAGGGAGACCCAGTACTTC
TRBJ2-7 TRBV20-1 - - CSARDTGTKIYEQYF TGCAGTGCTAGAGATACCGGGACCAAGATTTACGAGCAGTACTTC
TRBJ1-1 TRBV20-1 few - CSARGSNTEAFF TGCAGTGCTAGAGGCAGTAACACTGAAGCTTTCTTT
TRBJ1-6 TRBV4-1 - TRBD1 CASSQTARDSPRSPLHF TGCGCCAGCAGCCAAACCGCCCGGGACAGCCCTCGTTCACCCCTCCACTTT
TRBJ2-7 TRBV30 few - CAWGYLGDEQYF TGTGCCTGGGGGTATCTGGGGGACGAGCAGTACTTC
TRBJ2-1 TRBV2 many TRBD2 CASSHLQAWREGSSYNEQFF TGTGCCAGCAGCCATCTTCAAGCTTGGCGGGAGGGCAGCTCCTACAATGAGCAGTTCTTC
TRBJ2-3 TRBV27 - - CASSWNLGDTQYF TGTGCCAGCAGTTGGAATTTAGGCGATACGCAGTATTTT
TRBJ2-3 TRBV28 - - CASSLFTEWDTQYF TGTGCCAGCAGTTTATTTACGGAATGGGATACGCAGTATTTT
TRBJ1-4 TRBV6-1 many - CASSVDRQRNEKLFF TGTGCCAGCAGTGTGGACAGACAGAGGAATGAAAAACTGTTTTTT
TRBJ1-1 TRBV18 few - CASSHIRQSFENTEAFF TGTGCCAGCTCACACATTCGCCAGTCGTTTGAGAACACTGAAGCTTTCTTT
TRBJ2-6 TRBV12-3/TRBV12-4 many TRBD1 CASSPWTGPSSGANVLTF TGTGCCAGCAGTCCATGGACAGGGCCCAGCTCTGGGGCCAACGTCCTGACTTTC
TRBJ2-7 TRBV5-6 - - CASSRRSGNEQYF TGTGCCAGTAGCCGAAGGTCCGGGAACGAGCAGTACTTC
TRBJ2-7 TRBV29-1 - TRBD1 CSVRHRGSSYEQYF TGCAGCGTGAGGCACAGGGGCAGCTCCTACGAGCAGTACTTC
TRBJ2-7 TRBV20-1 - - CSARVLGGPTSYEQYF TGCAGTGCTAGAGTGTTGGGGGGTCCCACCTCCTACGAGCAGTACTTC
TRBJ1-6 TRBV12-5 - TRBD1 CASGLDPGQGYFSSYNSPLHF TGTGCTAGTGGTTTGGATCCGGGACAGGGTTATTTTAGCTCCTATAATTCACCCCTCCACTTT
TRBJ2-3 TRBV6-1 few - CASSEDSPSRTDTQYF TGTGCCAGCAGTGAAGATTCACCATCCCGCACAGATACGCAGTATTTT
TRBJ1-5 TRBV6-1 - - CASGRDTDQPQHF TGTGCCAGCGGCCGGGACACCGATCAGCCCCAGCATTTT
TRBJ2-5 TRBV10-3 few TRBD2 CAISAWREETQYF TGTGCCATCAGCGCGTGGCGGGAGGAGACCCAGTACTTC
TRBJ2-3 TRBV14 - TRBD2 CASSQDTGGLGDTQYF TGTGCCAGCAGCCAAGATACGGGAGGGCTAGGAGATACGCAGTATTTT
TRBJ1-5 TRBV6-1 - TRBD1 CASSPWTGDQPQHF TGTGCCAGCAGTCCTTGGACAGGGGACCAGCCCCAGCATTTT
TRBJ2-4 TRBV5-1 many - CASSLRQRLAKNIQYF TGCGCCAGCAGCTTGCGACAGCGGTTAGCCAAAAACATTCAGTACTTC
TRBJ1-2 TRBV28 many TRBD1 CASTAGGVQGYTF TGTGCCAGCACCGCAGGGGGGGTTCAGGGCTACACCTTC
TRBJ2-2 TRBV4-2 - - CASSQGGETGELFF TGTGCCAGCAGCCAAGGAGGGGAGACCGGGGAGCTGTTTTTT
TRBJ2-7 TRBV28 many - CASSLLYEQYF TGTGCCAGCAGTTTACTCTACGAGCAGTACTTC
TRBJ1-1 TRBV12-3/TRBV12-4 many - CASSLGEVTEAFF TGTGCCAGCAGTCTGGGGGAGGTCACTGAAGCTTTCTTT
TRBJ1-2 TRBV10-1 few TRBD1 CASRPAGTGAFLGGYTF TGCGCCAGCAGGCCAGCCGGGACAGGGGCGTTTCTCGGTGGCTACACCTTC
TRBJ2-7 TRBV4-1 - - CASSQVEGGLDEQYF TGCGCCAGCAGCCAAGTTGAGGGTGGTTTGGACGAGCAGTACTTC
TRBJ2-7 TRBV28 - - CASSPRTALGQYF TGTGCCAGCAGCCCCCGGACTGCGTTGGGGCAGTACTTC